One and the same sample provided the 16 T cell receptor beta chains below, sequenced in a study of T cell changes during pregnancy in multiple sclerosis (dated by TCRdb to the late 2010s). To prepare the library, the immunoSEQ multiplex PCR assay was applied. The source is immuneACCESS, and TCRdb retained only in-frame sequences with V and J called. Part of the clones is not carried over; for the studies checked, unresolved V genes explain less than half of this, and the remainder is unexplained. The sample table contains about 59,000 clones; only one count was recorded for 87% of them. The ten largest clones add up to under 5.5% of the sample. The sequenced sample was peripheral blood from another person, used as feeder cells. The origin of the receptors is a human donor whose cells served as feeder cells for cultures in a pregnancy study.

The rearrangement links TRBV18 to TRBJ2-7; D gene ambiguous. V lost 0 bases and J lost 4, with 7 bases in between. The germline CDR1 and CDR2 sequences are KGHSH and LQKENI. The CDR3 is made up of 13 amino acids. The CDR3 coding sequence is TGTGCCAGCTCACCACCTAGCCAGTACGAGCAGTACTTC. This sequence encodes CASSPPSQYEQYF.

V gene TRBV9 combines with J gene TRBJ2-5, with TRBD1 as a possible D gene (6 bases). The CDR3 spans 13 residues. Germline V gene sequence: CDR1 SGDLS, CDR2 YYNGEE. V dropped 0 bases and J dropped 4 bases, with 7 bases sitting between them. CDR3 protein: CASSVEDRETQYF. The CDR3 DNA is TGTGCCAGCAGCGTAGAGGACAGAGAGACCCAGTACTTC.

This chain links TRBV4-3 with TRBJ2-2, with D unresolved. This CDR3 is built from 17 residues. Germline CDR1 reads LGHNA; CDR2 reads YSLEER. V lost 0 bases, J lost 1 base, and 12 bases lay in between. The CDR3 nucleotides read TGCGCCAGCAGCCAAGATCATAGGGCTCGGAACACCGGGGAGCTGTTTTTT. Its translation is CASSQDHRARNTGELFF.

The chain carries TRBV15 and TRBJ1-1; 7 nucleotides agree with TRBD1. This CDR3 has 16 amino acids. Trimming at V came to 1 base and at J to 1 base, leaving 6 bases not matched to a gene. Germline-derived CDR1 and CDR2 are LNHNV and YYDKDF (reference sequence). CDR3 DNA sequence: TGTGCCACCAGCAGAGGAACCAACAGGGGGAACACTGAAGCTTTCTTT. Translated: CATSRGTNRGNTEAFF.

The chain couples TRBV5-1 to TRBJ2-5; the D is unclear. V was pared by 2 bases and J by 1 base, with 12 bases between. Germline V gives CDR1 SGHRS, CDR2 YFSETQ. This CDR3 comprises 15 residues. CDR3 DNA: TGCGCCAGCAGCTTTACCAGCCGCTTCCAAGAGACCCAGTACTTC. Translating gives CASSFTSRFQETQYF.

This chain connects TRBV6-5 to TRBJ1-6; tentative D call: TRBD1 (5 bases). Trimming took off 4 bases at V and 12 bases at J, with 7 bases between the two ends. CDR1 is MNHEY, CDR2 SVGAGI, per germline. The CDR3 runs 11 residues. The chain's CDR3 is CASSLGGPLHF. CDR3 DNA sequence: TGTGCCAGCAGTTTGGGGGGACCCCTCCACTTT.

This clone was picked up one time. V and J are TRBV5-1 and TRBJ2-2, with 10 positions matching TRBD2. V shed 4 bases and J 6 bases; nucleotides not matched to a gene: 12. The length of the CDR3 is 17 residues. Germline V CDR1 and CDR2: SGHRS, YFSETQ. The CDR3 DNA sequence: TGCGCCAGCAGCCCAAGTACATCTAGCGGGGGCGCCGGGGAGCTGTTTTTT. As protein: CASSPSTSSGGAGELFF.

The chain couples TRBV11-3 to TRBJ2-1; 8 bases are a match to TRBD2. The CDR3 runs to 16 residues. Germline V gene data show CDR1 as SGHNT and CDR2 as YENEEA. Trimming cost V 0 bases and J 8 bases; bases outside gene matches: 9. CDR3 sequence (DNA): TGTGCCAGCAGCTTAGATGGAATAGCGGGAAGCGATGAGCAGTTCTTC. Translating gives CASSLDGIAGSDEQFF.

The chain joins TRBV25-1 to TRBJ1-6; the match to TRBD1 covers 12 bases. The CDR3 has 16 residues. CDR1 and CDR2 from the germline V gene are MGHDK and SYGVNS. V shed 4 bases and J 8 bases; nucleotides not matched to a gene: 6. CDR3 nucleotide sequence: TGTGCCAGCAGTGTGCCGGGACAGGGGGCGGATTCACCCCTCCACTTT. It encodes CASSVPGQGADSPLHF.

The rearrangement links TRBV6-5 to TRBJ2-3; the match to TRBD2 covers 8 bases. The trim removed 6 bases at V and 2 bases at J, leaving 4 bases unmatched. The CDR3 is 14 residues long. CDR1 and CDR2 (germline): MNHEY, SVGAGI. CDR3 DNA: TGTGCCAGCAGATTAGCGGGGATCACAGATACGCAGTATTTT. It encodes CASRLAGITDTQYF.

The chain uses TRBV18 and TRBJ2-7, with 9 positions matching TRBD2. The junction had 7 bases not matched to a gene; V was cut back by 3 bases and J by 7 bases. CDR1 KGHSH and CDR2 LQKENI come from the germline V gene. This CDR3 spans 14 amino acids. This CDR3 reads CASSPQRGAGEQYF. The CDR3 DNA is TGTGCCAGCTCACCCCAGCGGGGGGCGGGGGAGCAGTACTTC.

The rearrangement joins TRBV11-2 to TRBJ2-7; no clear D. Trimming took 5 bases from V and 3 from J, leaving 5 bases between them. This CDR3 has 11 amino acids. Germline CDR1 reads SGHAT; CDR2 reads FQNNGV. The CDR3 loop reads CASSTNYEQYF. The CDR3 nucleotides read TGTGCCAGCAGCACAAACTACGAGCAGTACTTC.

The chain combines TRBV5-4 with TRBJ2-2, with a tentative D call TRBD1 (6 bases). Germline V gives CDR1 SGHNT, CDR2 YYREEE (reference sequence). V lost 0 bases to trimming and J lost 3 bases, with 9 bases between them. This CDR3 comprises 15 residues. CDR3 residues: CASSLGPGDTGELFF. Written as DNA, the CDR3 is TGTGCCAGCAGCTTGGGACCAGGGGACACCGGGGAGCTGTTTTTT.

This chain links TRBV4-3 with TRBJ1-5, with no clear D. The CDR3 covers 16 residues. Germline CDR1 and CDR2: LGHNA and YSLEER. Trimming took off 0 bases at V and 0 bases at J, with 9 bases between the two ends. In nucleotides, the CDR3 is TGCGCCAGCAGCCAAGATTTGATAGATAGCAATCAGCCCCAGCATTTT. This codes for CASSQDLIDSNQPQHF.

This chain connects TRBV10-3 to TRBJ1-5; possibly TRBD1 for D (5 bases). The CDR3 is 17 residues long. The ends were cut back, 2 bases at V and 0 bases at J, with 14 bases in the middle. The germline CDR1 and CDR2 sequences are ENHRY and SYGVKD. In DNA form, the CDR3 reads TGTGCCATCAGTGAGACTAAGACAGTCTATAGCAATCAGCCCCAGCATTTT. This sequence encodes CAISETKTVYSNQPQHF.

This rearrangement joins TRBV2 to TRBJ2-2; 11 bases align to TRBD2. The CDR3 totals 18 residues. Germline CDR1 and CDR2: SNHLY and FYNNEI. V gave up 3 bases and J gave up 3 bases; unmatched junction bases: 9. The CDR3 loop is CASSDPNTSGGHTGELFF. The CDR3 DNA reads TGTGCCAGCAGTGACCCAAATACTAGCGGGGGCCACACCGGGGAGCTGTTTTTT.